This T cell receptor (beta chain) originates from a study of T cell clonotyping in hematopoietic cell transplantation. Study outcomes and limitations: At the given depth, recipient repertoires were over 97% de novo clonotypes.

V was shortened by 0 bases and J by 5 bases, with 7 bases between the two germline ends. Germline V gene lookup returns CDR1 MNHEY and CDR2 SVGAGI. CDR3 length: 13 amino acids. Sequenced by immunoSEQ multiplex PCR; TCRdb stores in-frame clones only, minus some. Among around 4,000 clones, 94% were seen once, and the ten largest hold under 6.5%. Recipient blood drawn about 28 days pretransplant and days 30, 100, 180 after. With regard to this clone: Antigen: not known.

The source is an older male patient who had an allogeneic stem cell transplant from an unrelated donor, so T cells may come from the graft donor. Some clones in this sample may be carry-over from other donors' samples. The sample here was peripheral blood mononuclear cells, taken 30 days after allogeneic stem cell transplant. The J gene is TRBJ1-2, the V gene TRBV6-5; a possible D gene is TRBD1 (5 bases). The CDR3 coding sequence is TGTGCCAGCAGTTACTCAGAGGGGTATGGCTACACCTTC. Translation gives CASSYSEGYGYTF.